This T cell receptor (beta chain) is from a study of blood T cell repertoires in COVID-19. Study as a whole: Acute and convalescent COVID-19 samples came from the United States, Italy and Spain. Sample material is recorded as cDNA or gDNA derived from T cells, B-cell-depleted T cells, or PBMCs.

In the original processing: Amplifying reference gene primers gave estimates of nucleated cell counts. Data came from immunoSEQ multiplex PCR; TCRdb stores just in-frame clones and leaves some out. Clone size and V and J calls were adopted from that table, with D and trimming inferred from the DNA. The data contain 100,000 to 120,000 clones, less than 75% of them seen just once; the ten biggest clones take up about 1.8%. CDR1 SNHLY and CDR2 FYNNEI come from the germline V gene. V lost 6 bases and J 2 bases, leaving 14 bases between the germline ends. This CDR3 is built from 14 residues. J is TRBJ2-7 and V is TRBV2, with TRBD1 as a possible D gene (6 bases). This sequence originates from a woman in her forties with acute or convalescent COVID-19. The sample consisted of peripheral blood. The CDR3 region has the DNA TGTGCCAGCAGGATCTCCGGACAGACCTACGAGCAGTACTTC. It codes for CASRISGQTYEQYF.